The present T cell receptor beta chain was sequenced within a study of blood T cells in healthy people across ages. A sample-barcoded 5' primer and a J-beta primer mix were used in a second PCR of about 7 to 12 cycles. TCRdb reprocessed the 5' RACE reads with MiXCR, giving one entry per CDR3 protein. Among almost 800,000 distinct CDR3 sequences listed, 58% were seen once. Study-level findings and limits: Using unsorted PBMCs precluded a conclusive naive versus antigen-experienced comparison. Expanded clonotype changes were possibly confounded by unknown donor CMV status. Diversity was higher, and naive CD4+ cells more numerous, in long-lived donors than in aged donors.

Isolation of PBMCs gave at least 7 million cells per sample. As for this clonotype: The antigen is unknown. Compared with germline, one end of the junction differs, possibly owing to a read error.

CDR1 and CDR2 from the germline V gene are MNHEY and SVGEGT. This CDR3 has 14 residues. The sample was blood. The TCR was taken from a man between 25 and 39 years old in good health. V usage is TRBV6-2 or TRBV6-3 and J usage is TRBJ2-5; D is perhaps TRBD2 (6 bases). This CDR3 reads CASSYGAVTGEQYF. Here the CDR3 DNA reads TGTGCCAGCAGTTACGGGGCCGTTACGGGGGAGCAGTACTTT.